These T cell receptor beta chains were read from a single sample in a study of cytomegalovirus exposure and HLA in healthy donors. Sequenced by immunoSEQ multiplex PCR; TCRdb stores in-frame clones only, minus some. The table lists around 200,000 clones, about 79% of them singletons. The sequenced material came from PBMCs. The receptor set was obtained from a male donor in good health and CMV-seronegative. Both conserved end residues are part of each CDR3. The order of the fields is V gene, J gene, CDR3 protein.

v_gene: TRBV2
j_gene: TRBJ1-6
CDR3aa: CASTSDRGSYNSPLHF

v_gene: TRBV19
j_gene: TRBJ1-2
CDR3aa: CASMSGQIYGYTF

v_gene: TRBV23-1
j_gene: TRBJ1-4
CDR3aa: CASSQSSTIREKLFF

v_gene: TRBV10-3
j_gene: TRBJ2-1
CDR3aa: CAISDSRDEQFF

v_gene: TRBV6-6
j_gene: TRBJ1-4
CDR3aa: CASSYRIGGEKLFF

v_gene: TRBV28
j_gene: TRBJ2-1
CDR3aa: CASSLAGTSGRGEQFF

v_gene: TRBV5-5
j_gene: TRBJ1-4
CDR3aa: CASSYREKLFF

v_gene: TRBV5-6
j_gene: TRBJ2-3
CDR3aa: CASSSFTETRGTDTQYF

v_gene: TRBV27
j_gene: TRBJ2-1
CDR3aa: CASQSGGARNEQFF

v_gene: TRBV6-5
j_gene: TRBJ2-1
CDR3aa: CASSRGDRTVEQFF

v_gene: TRBV28
j_gene: TRBJ1-1
CDR3aa: CASSLWGLNGNTEAFF

v_gene: TRBV6-1
j_gene: TRBJ2-5
CDR3aa: CASMPGDQETQYF

v_gene: TRBV4-1
j_gene: .
CDR3aa: CASSQDSGGISYEQYF

v_gene: TRBV7-9
j_gene: TRBJ2-7
CDR3aa: CASSSGRDTYYEQYF

v_gene: TRBV7-2
j_gene: TRBJ2-7
CDR3aa: CASSHGAASYEQYF

v_gene: TRBV9
j_gene: TRBJ1-1
CDR3aa: CASSSPGTGVVNTEAFF

v_gene: TRBV6-5
j_gene: TRBJ2-1
CDR3aa: CASSYAGPNYNEQFF

v_gene: TRBV11-2
j_gene: TRBJ2-1
CDR3aa: CASSPRLAGGPSYNEQFF

v_gene: TRBV7-2
j_gene: TRBJ2-2
CDR3aa: CASSLGGGSNSGELFF

v_gene: TRBV5-1
j_gene: TRBJ2-5
CDR3aa: CASSGGTSGGATQYF

v_gene: TRBV19
j_gene: TRBJ1-1
CDR3aa: CASSGQGWGEAFF

v_gene: TRBV9
j_gene: TRBJ2-2
CDR3aa: CASSIGGAGELFF

v_gene: TRBV4-1
j_gene: TRBJ2-3
CDR3aa: CASSQVGLYTDTQYF

v_gene: TRBV7-8
j_gene: .
CDR3aa: CASSFRRGNYEQYF

v_gene: TRBV30
j_gene: TRBJ1-1
CDR3aa: CAWSELERGTEAFF

v_gene: TRBV29-1
j_gene: TRBJ2-5
CDR3aa: CSGVSGSGETQYF

v_gene: TRBV19
j_gene: TRBJ1-1
CDR3aa: CASSIENRGPGAFF

v_gene: TRBV2
j_gene: TRBJ2-5
CDR3aa: CASSEGSQETQYF

v_gene: TRBV6-5
j_gene: TRBJ1-2
CDR3aa: CASSPSGGLGGYTF

v_gene: TRBV9
j_gene: TRBJ1-6
CDR3aa: CASSVSGQNNSPLHF

v_gene: TRBV10-3
j_gene: TRBJ1-5
CDR3aa: CAISGTGNQPQHF

v_gene: TRBV5-4
j_gene: TRBJ2-5
CDR3aa: CASRKGLAGDPGETQYF

v_gene: TRBV2
j_gene: TRBJ2-2
CDR3aa: CASSDGVGELFF

v_gene: TRBV13
j_gene: TRBJ2-1
CDR3aa: CASSPDSDHEQFF

v_gene: TRBV7-8
j_gene: TRBJ2-4
CDR3aa: CASSLGDEGLLAKNIQYF

v_gene: TRBV30
j_gene: TRBJ1-1
CDR3aa: CAWKVRGRVNTEAFF

v_gene: TRBV7-8
j_gene: TRBJ1-1
CDR3aa: CASSLSVGNTEAFF

v_gene: TRBV28
j_gene: TRBJ2-1
CDR3aa: CASSLLGGRGYNEQFF

v_gene: TRBV5-1
j_gene: TRBJ1-3
CDR3aa: CASSRGRETGNTIYF

v_gene: TRBV28
j_gene: TRBJ1-5
CDR3aa: CASRPTGQGAQPQHF

v_gene: TRBV7-3
j_gene: TRBJ1-2
CDR3aa: CASSLGVGTGAYTF

v_gene: TRBV7-9
j_gene: TRBJ2-1
CDR3aa: CASSFDTLYNEQFF

v_gene: TRBV4-2
j_gene: TRBJ2-3
CDR3aa: CASSQDQGTSADTQYF

v_gene: TRBV9
j_gene: TRBJ2-1
CDR3aa: CASSVPGGANNEQFF

v_gene: TRBV5-4
j_gene: TRBJ2-3
CDR3aa: CASSTRTSGGADTQYF

v_gene: TRBV6-6
j_gene: TRBJ2-7
CDR3aa: CASSPWTSASYEQYF

v_gene: TRBV28
j_gene: TRBJ1-5
CDR3aa: CASSRIQGSGYQPQHF

v_gene: TRBV28
j_gene: TRBJ2-7
CDR3aa: CASSPTRTGYEQYF

v_gene: TRBV10-3
j_gene: TRBJ2-7
CDR3aa: CAISEATGGNSYEQYF

v_gene: TRBV4-3
j_gene: .
CDR3aa: CASSLSEQYF

v_gene: TRBV4-3
j_gene: TRBJ2-7
CDR3aa: CASSQDTSGYEQYF

v_gene: TRBV27
j_gene: TRBJ2-1
CDR3aa: CASQRARSYNEQFF

v_gene: TRBV9
j_gene: TRBJ2-6
CDR3aa: CASSQTGTLNNVLTF

v_gene: TRBV7-2
j_gene: TRBJ1-6
CDR3aa: CASSLVTGGNSPLHF